This TCR beta chain was profiled in a study of spatial heterogeneity in lung cancer. Study findings and constraints: At tumor resection, ubiquitous expanded TCRs were detected in blood more often than later.

The time point: sample taken at primary tumor resection. No cells were sorted before sequencing. The whole RNA sequenced was extracted from tumor, nontumor lung or frozen PBMC. There were some 76 donors, all of them untreated patients with early-stage non-small cell lung cancer. Individual TCR cDNA molecules each bore their own unique molecular identifier. TCRdb used MiXCR to reprocess the 5' RACE reads, holding one entry per CDR3 protein. The table lists 20,000 or so distinct CDR3 sequences, 3% to 3.5% of them singletons, with less than 35% in the top ten. Trimming took off 5 bases at V and 0 bases at J, with 7 bases between the two ends. Germline V CDR1 and CDR2: SGHVS, FNYEAQ. The CDR3 spans 13 residues. This clonotype has ten or more counts. Its antigen is unknown.

This receptor was obtained from a female donor with early-stage non-small cell lung cancer. Source: PBMCs, taken at surgery. The chain recombines TRBV7-6 with TRBJ1-1; D is ambiguous. DNA of the CDR3: TGTGCCAGCAGCGCGCGGATGAACACTGAAGCTTTCTTT. Protein: CASSARMNTEAFF.